The next 31 T cell receptor beta chains were all read from a single sample in a study of breast tumors, draining lymph nodes, adjacent tissues. TCRdb used MiXCR to reprocess the multiplex PCR reads, holding one entry per CDR3 protein. Found here are some 140,000 distinct CDR3 sequences, about a fifth of them singletons; the top ten hold 2.5% to 3%. Samples came from axillary lymph nodes draining the breast cancer. The source material was axillary lymph node tissue. Every receptor here comes from a female donor with breast cancer. Some clones in this sample may be carry-over from other donors' samples.

This clonotype was counted ten times or more. The CDR3 nucleotides read TGTGCCAGCAGCTTAGTCCAACAGGGAAGTGGCACAGATACGCAGTATTTT. This codes for CASSLVQQGSGTDTQYF. The chain carries TRBV11-2 and TRBJ2-3, with D possibly matching TRBD1 (6 bases). CDR1 is SGHAT and CDR2 is FQNNGV in the germline V gene. The ends were cut back, 1 base at V and 1 base at J, with 15 bases in the middle. The CDR3 is made up of 17 amino acids.

At least ten counts were recorded for this clonotype. The CDR3 loop reads CASSPGAQGGEQYF. The CDR3 DNA follows: TGCGCCAGCAGTCCAGGGGCTCAGGGGGGCGAGCAGTACTTC. This sequence joins TRBV5-1 and TRBJ2-7; weak D call: TRBD1 (7 bases). The CDR3 extends over 14 amino acids. Germline V gene sequence: CDR1 SGHRS, CDR2 YFSETQ. The V end was cut by 5 bases, the J end by 6 bases, with 18 bases between.

The CDR3 bases are TGCGCCAGCAGTGGCCAGGTTAATGAAAAACTGTTTTTT. Translated, it gives CASSGQVNEKLFF. The rearrangement joins TRBV10-2 to TRBJ1-4; no reliable D call. V was clipped by 4 bases and J by 4 bases, with 7 bases between them. In germline, CDR1 is WSHSY, CDR2 SAAADI. This CDR3 is built from 13 residues.

To note about this clonotype: It may be a read error: a sequence one base away is much more abundant. This chain connects TRBV29-1 to TRBJ1-4; D is possibly TRBD1 (6 bases). Germline CDR1 reads SQVTM; CDR2 reads ANQGSEA. The CDR3 has 12 residues. The CDR3 DNA reads TGCAGCGTTGGAAAGGGGGGGGAAAAACTGTCTTTT. The encoded protein is CSVGKGGEKLSF. The whole variable domain, filled in from reference TRBV29-1 and TRBJ1-4, reads SAVISQKPSRDICQRGTSLTIQCQVDSQVTMMFWYRQQPGQSLTLIATANQGSEATYESGFVIDKFPISRPNLTFSTLTVSNMSPEDSSIYLCSVGKGGEKLSFGSGTQLSVL.

This clonotype came up a few times. This chain connects TRBV11-2 to TRBJ1-1, with 9 bases identical to TRBD1. V was pared by 3 bases and J by 1 base, with 0 bases of the junction left unmatched. This CDR3 is built from 14 residues. CDR1 is SGHAT, CDR2 FQNNGV, per germline. The CDR3 bases are TGTGCCAGCAGCTTGACAGGGGGGAACACTGAAGCTTTCTTT. As protein: CASSLTGGNTEAFF.

In its sample, this clonotype was seen once. The rearrangement joins TRBV30 to TRBJ1-1; D perhaps matches TRBD1 (6 bases). Looked up from germline, CDR1 is GTSNPN and CDR2 is SVGIG (reference sequence). The CDR3 runs 12 residues. Trimming took 1 base from V and 3 from J, leaving 6 bases between them. The CDR3 DNA is TGTGCCTGGAGTGACAGGGACACTGAAGCTTTCTTT. This sequence encodes CAWSDRDTEAFF.

This clonotype occurred many times. The chain employs TRBV29-1 and TRBJ2-7; 8 nucleotides agree with TRBD1. V lost 2 bases to trimming and J lost 4 bases; unmatched junction nucleotides: 4. CDR3 length: 13 residues. The germline gives CDR1 SQVTM, CDR2 ANQGSEA. CDR3 in DNA: TGCAGCGTTGAACGGGGACAGGCATACGAGCAGTACTTC. As protein: CSVERGQAYEQYF.

This clonotype showed up many times. The chain links TRBV27 to TRBJ2-7, with D possibly being TRBD1 or TRBD2 (5 bases each). V was pared by 2 bases and J by 3 bases, with 14 bases between. Germline V CDR1 and CDR2: MNHEY, SMNVEV (reference sequence). The CDR3 extends over 15 amino acids. CDR3 protein: CASSLNRDQYYEQYF. In DNA, the CDR3 is TGTGCCAGCAGTTTAAACCGGGACCAGTACTACGAGCAGTACTTC.

This clonotype was observed many times. The chain is built from TRBV20-1 and TRBJ2-5, with D possibly TRBD2 on 5 matching bases. The V end lost 2 bases, the J end lost 5 bases, and 15 bases lay between the germline ends. The CDR3 runs to 14 residues. Per the germline V gene, CDR1 is DFQATT and CDR2 is SNEGSKA (reference sequence). The DNA of the CDR3 is TGCAGTGCTAGACTGGGCGGGCCCGGGGAGACCCAGTACTTC. It translates to CSARLGGPGETQYF.

Details on this clonotype: A much bigger clone sits one base away, suggesting this may be a read error. This chain joins TRBV6-2 or TRBV6-3 and TRBJ2-7; the D is unclear. The CDR3 has 13 residues. CDR1 is MNHEY and CDR2 is SVGEGT in the germline V gene. The CDR3 here is CASSNTQSYEQNF. The CDR3 DNA sequence: TGTGCCAGCAGTAATACGCAATCCTACGAGCAGAACTTC.

This clonotype has at least ten counts. The rearrangement links TRBV7-2 to TRBJ2-5; D gene unclear. V was shortened by 1 base and J by 3 bases, with 9 bases between the two germline ends. The CDR3 spans 14 residues. The germline V gene has CDR1 SGHTA and CDR2 FQGNSA. CDR3 in DNA: TGTGCCAGCAGCTTAGGGTGGGGTAAAGAGACCCAGTACTTC. It encodes CASSLGWGKETQYF.

In its sample, this clonotype was seen many times. The chain carries TRBV19 and TRBJ2-3; D gene uncertain. The CDR3 consists of 15 residues. The V gene's germline CDR1 is LNHDA and CDR2 SQIVND (reference sequence). V lost 3 bases and J lost 0, with 10 bases in between. DNA for the CDR3: TGTGCCAGTAGTATGACCGGGCAGAGCACAGATACGCAGTATTTT. It encodes CASSMTGQSTDTQYF. Full variable domain (missing parts from reference TRBV19 and TRBJ2-3): DGGITQSPKYLFRKEGQNVTLSCEQNLNHDAMYWYRQDPGQGLRLIYYSQIVNDFQKGDIAEGYSVSREKKESFPLTVTSAQKNPTAFYLCASSMTGQSTDTQYFGPGTRLTVL.

This clonotype has a handful of counts. This CDR3 is CSVSGRGADTQYF. The CDR3 bases are TGCAGCGTTAGCGGGAGGGGGGCAGATACGCAGTATTTT. The chain uses TRBV20-1 and TRBJ2-3; TRBD2 agrees at 11 bases. The CDR3 has 13 residues. Germline V gene data show CDR1 as DFQATT and CDR2 as SNEGSKA (reference sequence).

This clonotype was observed a single time. This clone may be a read error of a much larger clone one base away. No conserved phenylalanine or tryptophan ends this CDR3, so it is likely a read error. The chain joins TRBV6-2 or TRBV6-3 to TRBJ2-3; the D gene is possibly TRBD2 (6 bases). This CDR3 has 17 amino acids. CDR1 MNHEY and CDR2 SVGEGT come from the germline V gene. The ends were cut back, 8 bases at V and 3 bases at J, with 24 bases in the middle. CDR3 loop: CASRTKRSPGRTDTQYS. The CDR3 bases are TGTGCCAGCCGTACCAAACGAAGTCCAGGGAGGACAGATACGCAGTATTCT.

In its sample, this clonotype was seen many times. The chain uses TRBV6-1 and TRBJ2-1; TRBD2 matches 14 bases. CDR3 size: 16 residues. Germline V CDR1 and CDR2: MNHNS, SASEGT. Losses at the gene ends were 5 bases for V and 14 bases for J; bases not matched to a gene: 14. CDR3 coding DNA: TGTGCCAGCAGTTCCGGGACTAGCGGGAGAGCGTGGCGAAAGTTCTTC. The encoded protein is CASSSGTSGRAWRKFF.

The sample holds a few counts of this clonotype. The chain has TRBV3-1 and TRBJ2-5, with TRBD1 identical over 8 bases. The trim removed 0 bases at V and 3 bases at J, leaving 12 bases unmatched. Per the germline V gene, CDR1 is LGHDT and CDR2 is YNNKEL (reference sequence). The CDR3 spans 18 residues. This CDR3 reads CASSQDWTGSFGEETQYF. Here the CDR3 DNA reads TGTGCCAGCAGCCAAGATTGGACAGGGTCTTTCGGGGAAGAGACCCAGTACTTC.

Many counts were recorded for this clonotype. The chain recombines TRBV12-3 or TRBV12-4 with TRBJ2-1; the D call may be TRBD1 or TRBD2 (5 bases each). Trimming took 3 bases from V and 6 from J, leaving 15 bases between them. The CDR3 is 15 residues long. The CDR3 sequence is CASSLGDPRSNEQFF. The CDR3 DNA follows: TGTGCCAGCAGTTTGGGGGACCCCCGGAGCAATGAGCAGTTCTTC.

Details on this clonotype: Since a much larger clone is just one base distant, this may be a read error. This chain uses TRBV9 with TRBJ2-1, with D perhaps matching TRBD2 (6 bases). In germline, CDR1 is SGDLS, CDR2 YYNGEE. This CDR3 spans 16 amino acids. Between the trimmed V and J ends, which lost 3 bases and 5 bases, there was a span of 18 bases. CDR3 DNA: TGTGCCAGCAGCGGAGAAAGAGCGGGTATTCACAATGAGCAGTTCTTC. The encoded protein is CASSGERAGIHNEQFF.

Ten or more counts support this clonotype. This rearrangement joins TRBV5-4 to TRBJ2-1; D is perhaps TRBD1 (6 bases). Looked up from germline, CDR1 is SGHNT and CDR2 is YYREEE (reference sequence). V dropped 1 base and J dropped 8 bases, with 16 bases sitting between them. The CDR3 consists of 15 residues. CDR3 sequence reads: CASSLRRPRGDEQFF. CDR3 DNA sequence: TGTGCCAGCAGCTTGCGGAGACCCAGGGGCGATGAGCAGTTCTTC.

Ten or more counts support this clonotype. The rearrangement uses TRBV18 and TRBJ2-5; D is unclear. Deletions cut 0 bases from V and 0 bases from J, with 5 bases between. The germline V gene encodes CDR1 KGHSH and CDR2 LQKENI. The CDR3 is made up of 14 amino acids. CDR3 DNA sequence: TGTGCCAGCTCACCACCGGCTAACCAAGAGACCCAGTACTTC. Its translation: CASSPPANQETQYF.

This clonotype has just one count. A read error may produce the germline difference seen at one junction end. V and J are TRBV7-2 and TRBJ2-1; 8 nucleotides match TRBD2. The V gene's germline CDR1 is SGHTA and CDR2 FQGNSA. CDR3 length: 15 amino acids. CDR3 in amino acids: CASSLAGSWYNEQFF. In DNA form, the CDR3 reads TGTGCCAGCAGTTTAGCGGGGTCTTGGTACAATGAGCAGTTCTTC. Combining the CDR3 with reference TRBV7-2 and TRBJ2-1 gives the whole variable domain GAGVSQSPSNKVTEKGKDVELRCDPISGHTALYWYRQSLGQGLEFLIYFQGNSAPDKSGLPSDRFSAERTGGSVSTLTIQRTQQEDSAVYLCASSLAGSWYNEQFFGPGTRLTVL.

V usage is TRBV11-3 and J usage is TRBJ2-4; D perhaps matches TRBD1 (6 bases). V lost 6 bases to trimming and J lost 4 bases, with 13 bases between them. CDR3 length: 14 amino acids. Looked up from germline, CDR1 is SGHNT and CDR2 is YENEEA. The CDR3 reads CASSPRQDKNIQYF. The CDR3 region has the DNA TGTGCCAGCAGTCCCAGACAGGATAAAAACATTCAGTACTTC.

Many counts were recorded for this clonotype. The gene calls are TRBV11-3 and TRBJ2-7, with a weak D call TRBD2 (5 bases). Germline assignment: CDR1 SGHNT and CDR2 YENEEA. With 3 bases removed from V and 5 bases from J, the gap between germline ends came to 11 bases. The CDR3 loop spans 13 amino acids. In DNA form, the CDR3 reads TGTGCCAGCAGCTTGCGGGCCTTAGACGAGCAGTACTTC. Its protein is CASSLRALDEQYF. Combining the CDR3 with reference TRBV11-3 and TRBJ2-7 gives the whole variable domain EAGVVQSPRYKIIEKKQPVAFWCNPISGHNTLYWYLQNLGQGPELLIRYENEEAVDDSQLPKDRFSAERLKGVDSTLKIQPAELGDSAVYLCASSLRALDEQYFGPGTRLTVT.

This clonotype was seen at least ten times. The rearrangement joins TRBV20-1 to TRBJ2-1, with 9 bases lining up with TRBD2. This CDR3 is built from 20 residues. After removal of 1 base from V and 9 bases from J, the junction contained 25 bases not matched to a gene. Germline assignment: CDR1 DFQATT and CDR2 SNEGSKA (reference sequence). In DNA, the CDR3 is TGCAGTGCTAGAGGAATCCGCACGGCGCGGGAGGGACTTATTTCGGGTGAGCAGTTCTTC. Its translation is CSARGIRTAREGLISGEQFF.

A remark on this clonotype: With a much larger clone just one base away, this may be a read error. The V gene is TRBV28, the J gene TRBJ2-3; possibly TRBD1 or TRBD2 for D (7 bases each). The CDR3 extends over 15 amino acids. CDR1 is MDHEN, CDR2 SYDVKM, per germline. CDR3 amino acids: CASGLQGGGTDTQYF. CDR3 nucleotides: TGTGCCAGCGGTTTGCAGGGGGGGGGCACAGATACGCAGTATTTT.

This clonotype has a count of ten or more. V gene TRBV12-3 or TRBV12-4 combines with J gene TRBJ2-5, with D perhaps TRBD1 (6 bases). There are 16 residues in the CDR3. The V end lost 1 base, the J end lost 3 bases, and 15 bases lay between the germline ends. The CDR3 loop is CASSLVSQGFKETQYF. The CDR3 DNA follows: TGTGCCAGCAGTTTAGTCTCACAGGGTTTTAAAGAGACCCAGTACTTC.

Ten or more counts support this clonotype. V and J are TRBV20-1 and TRBJ2-7; 10 bases line up with TRBD2. V lost 1 base and J lost 3; bases outside the gene matches: 9. The CDR3 has 16 amino acids. Germline CDR1 reads DFQATT; CDR2 reads SNEGSKA (reference sequence). CDR3 in DNA: TGCAGTGCTAGAGGGGTTGGGACTAGCGACGGCTACGAGCAGTACTTC. As protein: CSARGVGTSDGYEQYF.

This clonotype was counted ten times or more. V usage is TRBV10-1 and J usage is TRBJ1-3, with 7 bases lining up with TRBD1. V lost 8 bases, J lost 2 bases, and 3 bases stayed unmatched. The CDR3 spans 13 residues. Germline loops: CDR1 WNHNN, CDR2 SYGVQD (reference sequence). The DNA for the CDR3 is TGCGCCAGCCCGACAGGGACTGGAAACACCATATATTTT. It encodes CASPTGTGNTIYF.

The chain links TRBV20-1 to TRBJ1-1; 8 bases fit TRBD1. The CDR3 sequence is 15 residues long. V lost 0 bases and J lost 1; bases outside the gene matches: 4. Germline lookup yields CDR1 DFQATT and CDR2 SNEGSKA (reference sequence). The CDR3 nucleotides read TGCAGTGCTAGAGATCGGGACAGGAGGAACACTGAAGCTTTCTTT. It codes for CSARDRDRRNTEAFF.

This clonotype was recorded a few times. At one boundary the junction diverges from the germline segment, which might be a read error. The chain links TRBV7-2 to TRBJ2-7; TRBD2 might be the D (5 bases). CDR1 and CDR2 from the germline V gene are SGHTA and FQGNSA. The CDR3 is 16 amino acids. CDR3 sequence reads: CASGLVAGLAAYEQYF. In DNA, the CDR3 is TGTGCCAGCGGCTTAGTTGCCGGACTGGCGGCCTACGAGCAGTACTTC.

This clonotype turned up a few times. This chain joins TRBV25-1 and TRBJ2-7; D call uncertain. Germline assignment: CDR1 MGHDK and CDR2 SYGVNS. This CDR3 region has 13 residues. V lost 1 base and J 6 bases, leaving 10 bases between the germline ends. The CDR3 nucleotides read TGTGCCAGCAGTGAATCCGCCAGAGGCGAGCAGTACTTC. The encoded protein is CASSESARGEQYF.